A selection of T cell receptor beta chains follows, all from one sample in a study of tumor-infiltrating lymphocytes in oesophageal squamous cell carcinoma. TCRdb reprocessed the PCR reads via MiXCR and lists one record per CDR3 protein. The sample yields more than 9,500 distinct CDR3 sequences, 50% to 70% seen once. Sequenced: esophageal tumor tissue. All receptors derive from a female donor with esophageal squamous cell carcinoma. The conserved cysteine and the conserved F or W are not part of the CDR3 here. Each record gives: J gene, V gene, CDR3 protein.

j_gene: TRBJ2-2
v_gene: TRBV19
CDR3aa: ASSIVASGRAGDTGELF

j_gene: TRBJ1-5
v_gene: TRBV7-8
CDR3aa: ASSLGIRVVGGLSQPQH

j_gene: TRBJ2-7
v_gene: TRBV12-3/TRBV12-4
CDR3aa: ASSRDSYEQY

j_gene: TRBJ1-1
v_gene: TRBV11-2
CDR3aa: ASSRWGETEAF

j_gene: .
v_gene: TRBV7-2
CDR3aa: ASSLEVNQETQY

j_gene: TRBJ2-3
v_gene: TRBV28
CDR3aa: ASSLARGRIDTQY

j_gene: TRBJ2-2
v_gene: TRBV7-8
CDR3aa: ASSYERVNTGELF

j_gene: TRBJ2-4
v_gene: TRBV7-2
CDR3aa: ASSLGPTRNKNIQY

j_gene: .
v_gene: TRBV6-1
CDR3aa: ASSQPGLAGLEQY

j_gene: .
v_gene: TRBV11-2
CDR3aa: ASSLKTGYNEQF

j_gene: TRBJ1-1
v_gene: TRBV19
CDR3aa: ASREGGASTEAF

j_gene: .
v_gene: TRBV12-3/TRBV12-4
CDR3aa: ASSSSGGGGDEQF

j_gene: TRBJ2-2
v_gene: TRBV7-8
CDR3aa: ASSRRGAVTGELF

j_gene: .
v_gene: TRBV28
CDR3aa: ASRTGGTKNIQY

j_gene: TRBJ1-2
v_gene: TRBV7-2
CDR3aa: ASSLVWTNYGYT

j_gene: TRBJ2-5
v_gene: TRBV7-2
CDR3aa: ASSLTLDREGEQY

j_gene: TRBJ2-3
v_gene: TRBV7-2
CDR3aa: ASGLGQGTDTQY

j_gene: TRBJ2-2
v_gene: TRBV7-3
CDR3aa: ASSLQYGGPHGDRDVTGELF

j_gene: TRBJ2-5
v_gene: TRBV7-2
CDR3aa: ASTLLGGTQY